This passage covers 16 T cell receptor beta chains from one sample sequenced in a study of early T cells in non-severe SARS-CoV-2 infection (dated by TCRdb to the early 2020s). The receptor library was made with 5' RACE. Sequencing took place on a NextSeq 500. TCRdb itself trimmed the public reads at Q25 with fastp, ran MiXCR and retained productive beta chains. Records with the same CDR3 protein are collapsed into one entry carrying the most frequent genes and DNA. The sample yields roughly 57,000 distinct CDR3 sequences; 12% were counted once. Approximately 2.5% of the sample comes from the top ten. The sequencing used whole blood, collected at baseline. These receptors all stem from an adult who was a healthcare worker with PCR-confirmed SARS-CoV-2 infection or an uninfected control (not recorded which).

The CDR3 sequence: CASSITLKETQYF. As DNA, the CDR3 is TGTGCCAGTAGTATAACCCTTAAGGAGACCCAGTACTTC. This sequence joins TRBV19 and TRBJ2-5, with D hard to call. This CDR3 comprises 13 residues. Germline lookup yields CDR1 LNHDA and CDR2 SQIVND (reference sequence). V lost 2 bases, J lost 5 bases, and 9 bases lay in between. Combining the CDR3 with reference TRBV19 and TRBJ2-5 gives the whole variable domain DGGITQSPKYLFRKEGQNVTLSCEQNLNHDAMYWYRQDPGQGLRLIYYSQIVNDFQKGDIAEGYSVSREKKESFPLTVTSAQKNPTAFYLCASSITLKETQYFGPGTRLLVL.

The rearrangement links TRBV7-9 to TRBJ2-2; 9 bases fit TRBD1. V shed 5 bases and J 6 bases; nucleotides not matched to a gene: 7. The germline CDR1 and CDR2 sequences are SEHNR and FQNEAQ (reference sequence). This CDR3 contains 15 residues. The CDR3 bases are TGTGCCAGCAGCCCAGCAAGACAGGGGGCCGGGGAGCTGTTTTTT. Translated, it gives CASSPARQGAGELFF.

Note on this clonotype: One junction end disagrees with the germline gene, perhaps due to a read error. The CDR3, as DNA: TGTGCCAGCAGTCTCACTGATTCCCTCTCTGGCGCCAACGTCCTGACTTTC. This sequence encodes CASSLTDSLSGANVLTF. The chain has TRBV6-2 or TRBV6-3 and TRBJ2-6, with D unclear. The CDR3 covers 17 residues. The germline V gene encodes CDR1 MNHEY and CDR2 SVGEGT.

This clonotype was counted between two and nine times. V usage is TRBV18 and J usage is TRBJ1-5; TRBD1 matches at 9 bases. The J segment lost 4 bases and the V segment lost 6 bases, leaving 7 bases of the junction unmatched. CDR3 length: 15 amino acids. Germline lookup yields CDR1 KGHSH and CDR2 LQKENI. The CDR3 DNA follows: TGTGCCAGCTCCCCTTTGGGGACAGGGAATCAGCCCCAGCATTTT. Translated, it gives CASSPLGTGNQPQHF.

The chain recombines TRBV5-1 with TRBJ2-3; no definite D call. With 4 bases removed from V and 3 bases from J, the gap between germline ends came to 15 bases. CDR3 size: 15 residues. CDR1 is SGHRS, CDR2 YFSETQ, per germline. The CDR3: CASSLTNYKTDTQYF. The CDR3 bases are TGCGCCAGCAGCCTTACCAACTACAAGACAGATACGCAGTATTTT.

The CDR3 DNA sequence: TGTGCCAGCAGCCCCCCCGGGGGAGCTGGCGTCGAGCAGTACTTC. This sequence encodes CASSPPGGAGVEQYF. The chain carries TRBV6-5 and TRBJ2-7, with D possibly TRBD2 on 6 matching bases. Looked up from germline, CDR1 is MNHEY and CDR2 is SVGAGI. CDR3 length: 15 amino acids. Trimming took 6 bases from V and 6 from J, leaving 21 bases between them.

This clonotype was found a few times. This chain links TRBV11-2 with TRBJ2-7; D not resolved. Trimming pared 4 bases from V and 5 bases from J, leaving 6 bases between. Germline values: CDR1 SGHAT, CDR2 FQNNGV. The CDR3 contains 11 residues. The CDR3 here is CASSSWDEQYF. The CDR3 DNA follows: TGTGCCAGCAGCTCCTGGGACGAGCAGTACTTC. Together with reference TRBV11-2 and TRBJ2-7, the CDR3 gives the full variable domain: EAGVAQSPRYKIIEKRQSVAFWCNPISGHATLYWYQQILGQGPKLLIQFQNNGVVDDSQLPKDRFSAERLKGVDSTLKIQPAKLEDSAVYLCASSSWDEQYFGPGTRLTVT.

As DNA, the CDR3 is TGTGCCAGCAGCTCTTTTAACAGGGGGCGCGGCGAGCAGTACTTC. Amino acid sequence: CASSSFNRGRGEQYF. The chain recombines TRBV7-9 with TRBJ2-7; 9 bases line up with TRBD1. Per the germline V gene, CDR1 is SEHNR and CDR2 is FQNEAQ (reference sequence). The CDR3 loop spans 15 amino acids. Trimming at V came to 4 bases and at J to 6 bases, leaving 10 bases not matched to a gene.

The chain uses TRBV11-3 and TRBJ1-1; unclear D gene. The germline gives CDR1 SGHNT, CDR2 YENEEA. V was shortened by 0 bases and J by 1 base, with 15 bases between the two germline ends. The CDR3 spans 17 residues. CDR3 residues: CASSLDLRLGKNTEAFF. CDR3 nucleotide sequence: TGTGCCAGCAGCTTAGATCTCAGGTTGGGCAAGAACACTGAAGCTTTCTTT. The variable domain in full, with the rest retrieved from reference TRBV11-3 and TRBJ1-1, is EAGVVQSPRYKIIEKKQPVAFWCNPISGHNTLYWYLQNLGQGPELLIRYENEEAVDDSQLPKDRFSAERLKGVDSTLKIQPAELGDSAVYLCASSLDLRLGKNTEAFFGQGTRLTVV.

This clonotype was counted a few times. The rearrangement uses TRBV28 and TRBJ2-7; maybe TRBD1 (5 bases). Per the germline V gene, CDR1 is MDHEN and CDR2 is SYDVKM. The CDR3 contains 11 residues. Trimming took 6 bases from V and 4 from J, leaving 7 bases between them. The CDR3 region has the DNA TGTGCCAGCAGGCAGGGATACGAGCAGTACTTC. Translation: CASRQGYEQYF.

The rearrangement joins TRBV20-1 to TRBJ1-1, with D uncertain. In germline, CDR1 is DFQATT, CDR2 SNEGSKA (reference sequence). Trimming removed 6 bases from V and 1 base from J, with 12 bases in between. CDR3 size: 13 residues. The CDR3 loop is CSARDWKNTEAFF. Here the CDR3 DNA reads TGCAGTGCACGGGATTGGAAGAACACTGAAGCTTTCTTT.

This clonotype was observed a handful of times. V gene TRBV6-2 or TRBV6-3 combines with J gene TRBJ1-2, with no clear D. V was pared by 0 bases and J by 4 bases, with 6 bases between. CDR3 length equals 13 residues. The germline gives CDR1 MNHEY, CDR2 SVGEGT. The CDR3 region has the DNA TGTGCCAGCAGTTACTCGACCGGCTATGGCTACACCTTC. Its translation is CASSYSTGYGYTF.

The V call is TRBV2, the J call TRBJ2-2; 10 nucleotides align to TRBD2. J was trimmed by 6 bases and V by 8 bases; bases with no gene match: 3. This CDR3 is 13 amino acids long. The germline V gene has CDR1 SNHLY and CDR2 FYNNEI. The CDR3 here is CASASGRAGELFF. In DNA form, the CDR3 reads TGTGCCAGCGCGAGCGGGAGGGCCGGGGAGCTGTTTTTT.

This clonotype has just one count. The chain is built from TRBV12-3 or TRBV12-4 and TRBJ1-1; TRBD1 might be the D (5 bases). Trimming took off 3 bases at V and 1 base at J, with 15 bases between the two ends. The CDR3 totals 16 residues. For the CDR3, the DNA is TGTGCCAGCAGTTTCCGGGGGGGGATAGAGAACACTGAAGCTTTCTTT. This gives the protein CASSFRGGIENTEAFF.

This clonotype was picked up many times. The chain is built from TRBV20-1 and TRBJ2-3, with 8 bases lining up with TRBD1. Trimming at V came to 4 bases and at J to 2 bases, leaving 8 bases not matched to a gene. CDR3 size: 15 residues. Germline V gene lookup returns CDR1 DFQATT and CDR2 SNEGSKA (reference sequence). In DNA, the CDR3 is TGCAGTGCTACCGGACAGGGCCCTATCACAGATACGCAGTATTTT. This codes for CSATGQGPITDTQYF.

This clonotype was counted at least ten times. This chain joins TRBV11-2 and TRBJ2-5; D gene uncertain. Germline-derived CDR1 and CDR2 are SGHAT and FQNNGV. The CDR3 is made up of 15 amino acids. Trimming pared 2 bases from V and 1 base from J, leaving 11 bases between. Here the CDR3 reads CASSLYRSPQETQYF. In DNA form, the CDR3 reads TGTGCCAGCAGCTTATATCGGAGCCCCCAAGAGACCCAGTACTTC.